The 6 T cell receptor beta chains below come from one sample, sequenced in a study of blood T cell repertoires in COVID-19. Using immunoSEQ multiplex PCR, the repertoire was profiled, and TCRdb retains in-frame clones only, with some absent. The sample contains about 68,000 clones, less than 95% of which appear only once. The sequencing input was peripheral blood. These receptors were collected from a woman between 55 and 75 years old with active COVID-19.

This clone appeared once. CDR3 amino acids: CASSLGTSARNEQFF. CDR3 in DNA: TGTGCCAGCAGCCTTGGGACTAGCGCCCGCAATGAGCAGTTCTTC. J is TRBJ2-1 and V is TRBV11-3, with 10 bases identical to TRBD2. In germline, CDR1 is SGHNT, CDR2 YENEEA. Trimming took 5 bases from V and 6 from J; bases not matched to a gene: 7. CDR3 length equals 15 residues.

The CDR3 protein is CASSSGPDRGQDTQYF. DNA of the CDR3: TGTGCCAGCAGCTCGGGACCCGACAGGGGGCAAGATACGCAGTATTTT. The gene calls are TRBV5-4 and TRBJ2-3; 10 nucleotides line up with TRBD1. The CDR3 extends over 16 amino acids. Germline values: CDR1 SGHNT, CDR2 YYREEE (reference sequence). V lost 3 bases to trimming and J lost 5 bases; unmatched junction nucleotides: 9.

In its sample, this clone was seen once. The genes are TRBV5-4 and TRBJ2-1, with TRBD2 matching over 7 bases. Trimming at V came to 4 bases and at J to 2 bases, leaving 3 bases not matched to a gene. Germline V gene data show CDR1 as SGHNT and CDR2 as YYREEE (reference sequence). This CDR3 is built from 14 residues. The CDR3 here is CASSPGLAYNEQFF. The CDR3 region has the DNA TGTGCCAGCAGCCCCGGACTAGCCTACAATGAGCAGTTCTTC.

V and J are TRBV2 and TRBJ1-2, with 8 bases that match TRBD1. This CDR3 spans 16 amino acids. The germline V gene has CDR1 SNHLY and CDR2 FYNNEI. Trimming at V came to 1 base and at J to 4 bases, leaving 8 bases not matched to a gene. The CDR3 spells CASSEVLTGAFYGYTF. The CDR3, as DNA: TGTGCCAGCAGTGAAGTATTGACAGGGGCTTTCTATGGCTACACCTTC.

The rearrangement links TRBV28 to TRBJ2-3, with D possibly being TRBD2 (6 bases). V gave up 5 bases and J gave up 0 bases, with 12 bases separating them. Per the germline V gene, CDR1 is MDHEN and CDR2 is SYDVKM. The CDR3 contains 15 residues. CDR3 DNA sequence: TGTGCCAGCAGTACCTCCGGGACTAGCACAGATACGCAGTATTTT. Translating it yields CASSTSGTSTDTQYF.

This rearrangement joins TRBV5-1 to TRBJ2-1, with 9 bases that match TRBD2. V lost 3 bases to trimming and J lost 6 bases; unmatched junction nucleotides: 7. The CDR3 covers 15 residues. The germline CDR1 and CDR2 sequences are SGHRS and YFSETQ. The CDR3 nucleotides read TGCGCCAGCAGCTCTCTAGCGGGACCTTTCAATGAGCAGTTCTTC. Residues: CASSSLAGPFNEQFF.